The T cell receptor (beta chain) described here comes from a study of Ad26.COV2.S vaccination and SARS-CoV-2 variants. Whole-study results and caveats: Total T cell responses may have been underestimated by the TCR breadth and depth analyses. Participants in the vaccine arm had higher spike-specific TCR breadth; placebo recipients had lower. Measurement of non-spike TCR breadth gave similar results in vaccine and placebo recipients.

TCRdb's table, derived via immunoSEQ multiplex PCR, lists solely in-frame clones and lacks some. The data show about 400,000 clones, with 80% to 90% seen just once and about 7.1% held by the top ten. Germline CDR1 is SNHLY and CDR2 is FYNNEI. CDR3 length: 13 residues. V shed 5 bases and J 9 bases; nucleotides not matched to a gene: 6. Documented treatment: some 20 received Ad26.COV2.S at low or high dose, single or two shots; about 5 received placebo; per-sample allocation not given. After the first vaccine or placebo injection, samples were drawn on day 63. With regard to this clone: What it binds is not known.

The gene calls are TRBV2 and TRBJ2-4; 8 nucleotides line up with TRBD1. The clonotype originates from a person between 18 and 65 years old who received the Ad26.COV2.S COVID-19 vaccine or a placebo. The specimen comprised peripheral blood, sampled in a trial of Ad26.COV2.S vaccine versus placebo. The CDR3 reads CASSTGGVGIQYF. The CDR3 DNA sequence: TGTGCCAGCAGTACAGGGGGAGTGGGCATTCAGTACTTC. Based on the CDR3 plus reference TRBV2 and TRBJ2-4, the full variable domain is EPEVTQTPSHQVTQMGQEVILRCVPISNHLYFYWYRQILGQKVEFLVSFYNNEISEKSEIFDDQFSVERPDGSNFTLKIRSTKLEDSAMYFCASSTGGVGIQYFGAGTRLSVL.